The present TCR beta chain was sequenced within a study of early T cells in non-severe SARS-CoV-2 infection. In the study overall: Chains from this unsorted whole-blood bulk RNA could not be paired.

The protocol attached unique molecular identifiers to individual cDNA molecules. MiXCR, applied by TCRdb to the 5' RACE reads, yields one record per CDR3 protein. The top ten hold about 3.6% of the sample, which has under 70,000 distinct CDR3 sequences, approximately 5.9% seen once. The CDR3 has 11 amino acids. Germline V gene data show CDR1 as SQVTM and CDR2 as ANQGSEA. This clonotype was detected many times. Its specificity is not known. Findings and caveats of the study: CD4 and private specificities were missed by VDJdb matching, which favored anti-spike CD8 responses.

J is TRBJ1-1 and V is TRBV29-1, with no clear D. This TCR derives from an adult who was a healthcare worker with PCR-confirmed SARS-CoV-2 infection or an uninfected control (not recorded which). The sample was whole blood, taken at baseline. The CDR3 region is CSFLGRTEAFF. The CDR3 DNA reads as TGCAGTTTTTTGGGGAGGACTGAAGCTTTCTTT.